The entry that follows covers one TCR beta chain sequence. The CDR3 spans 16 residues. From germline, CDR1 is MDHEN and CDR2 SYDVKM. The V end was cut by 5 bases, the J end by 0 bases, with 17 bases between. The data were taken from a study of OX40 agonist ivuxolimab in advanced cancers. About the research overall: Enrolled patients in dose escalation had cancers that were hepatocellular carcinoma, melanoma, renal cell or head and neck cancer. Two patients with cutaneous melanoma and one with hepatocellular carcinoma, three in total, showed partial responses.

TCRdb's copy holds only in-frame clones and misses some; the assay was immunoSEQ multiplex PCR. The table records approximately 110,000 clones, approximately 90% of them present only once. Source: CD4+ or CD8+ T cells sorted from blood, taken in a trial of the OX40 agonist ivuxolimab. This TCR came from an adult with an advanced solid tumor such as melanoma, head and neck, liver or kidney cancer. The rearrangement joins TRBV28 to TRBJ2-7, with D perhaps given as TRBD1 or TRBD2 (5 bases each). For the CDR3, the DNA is TGTGCCAGCAGTAGCGCCGGGACCGCAAACTCCTACGAGCAGTACTTC. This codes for CASSSAGTANSYEQYF.